One T cell receptor beta chain is described in this entry. Assay used: immunoSEQ multiplex PCR; TCRdb lists only in-frame clones, some missing. The sample records about 70,000 clones, approximately 96% being singletons. This entry is derived from a study of technical replicates of blood from a handful of donors. The V and J ends lost 1 base and 7 bases, in that order; junction bases with no gene match: 9. Germline V gene lookup returns CDR1 SGHVS and CDR2 FQNEAQ. The CDR3 totals 16 residues. The sequence derives from a human donor in good health. Sequenced material: T cells isolated from PBMCs. J is TRBJ1-5 and V is TRBV7-8; 8 bases line up with TRBD1. The CDR3 nucleotides read TGTGCCAGCAGCTTAGGACGGACAGGGATTTACCAGCCCCAGCATTTT. Amino acid sequence: CASSLGRTGIYQPQHF. Full variable domain (missing parts from reference TRBV7-8 and TRBJ1-5): GAGVSQSPRYKVAKRGQDVALRCDPISGHVSLFWYQQALGQGPEFLTYFQNEAQLDKSGLPSDRFFAERPEGSVSTLKIQRTQQEDSAVYLCASSLGRTGIYQPQHFGDGTRLSIL.